This T cell receptor (beta chain) originates from a study of cytomegalovirus exposure and HLA in healthy donors. This PCR relied on a set of 60 Vbeta primers and 13 Jbeta primers. Only in-frame clones appear in the TCRdb table, and some are missing; sequencing was by immunoSEQ multiplex PCR. The data show around 50,000 clones, 45% to 70% seen once. Germline lookup yields CDR1 LGHNA and CDR2 YSLEER. This CDR3 is built from 18 residues. Trimming removed 1 base from V and 2 bases from J; junction bases left unmatched: 9. Sequencing was performed on PBMCs. The clonotype comes from a human donor in good health. The chain uses TRBV4-3 and TRBJ2-7; 12 bases are shared with TRBD2. The CDR3 sequence is CASSQGPGLAGKTYEQYF. The CDR3 DNA sequence: TGCGCCAGCAGCCAAGGTCCGGGACTAGCGGGTAAAACCTACGAGCAGTACTTC.